This TCR beta chain was retrieved from a study of T cell responses to AZD1222 COVID-19 vaccine (dated by TCRdb to about 2021). Describing the broader study: AZD1222 recipients whose second dose came at about 4 weeks and those whose second dose came at about 12 weeks were combined into one group, since spike-specific TCR depth and breadth did not differ between the two schedules. TCR sequencing covered some 240 trial participants: 200 to 220 given two doses of AZD1222 and about 26 given two doses of MenACWY control vaccine. Trial participants were enrolled by age into subgroups of 18-55, 56-69 and 70-plus years, and approximately 150, 30 and 60 TCR-sequenced participants, respectively, were included in these subgroups.

The CDR3 regions of human TCRbeta chains were analyzed by immunosequencing. Regarding the original processing steps: Repertoire TCRs were matched against a reference library of SARS-CoV-2-specific TCRs generated with the MIRA antigen-specificity platform. Breadth meant the fraction of unique TCRs that were SARS-CoV-2-associated, whereas depth meant the fraction of total T cells that were SARS-CoV-2-associated. Using the MIRA data, each spike-specific TCR was assigned both to the spike region to which the TCR was reactive and to a CD4 or CD8 class. Log10-transformed breadth and depth values were compared by one-way ANOVA with Sidak's multiple comparisons tests. TCRdb's version of the immuneACCESS table is confined to in-frame rearrangements and falls short of the full clone set. An unresolved V gene accounts for under half of the shortfall where checked; the remainder is of unknown origin. V, J and clone size derive from that table, while D and trimming were established from the DNA sequence. The sample profile shows 110,000 to 150,000 clones; just over 90% of them were found once. Approximately 9% of the sample is taken by the ten largest.

Reading the label with the study, this specimen's time point is: baseline before first vaccination. Samples from vaccinated people were obtained from the UK trials COV001 and COV002, which included a single-blind randomized controlled phase 2/3 trial of AZD1222 (ChAdOx1 nCoV-19) in healthy adults. For TCRbeta chain sequencing, PBMC samples from trial participants were taken at day 0 and at day 28 after the second dose. To note about this clone: Its antigen has not been determined. No clone much larger than this one lies a single base away; base qualities are absent.

V is clipped by 3 bases and J by 5 bases, and the sequence between their germline boundaries is 13 bases long. The CDR3, from cysteine to phenylalanine, totals 14 residues. The kept DNA is CDR3 alone, 42 bases in frame from the first base. The germline V gene sets CDR1 to LGHNT and CDR2 to FRNRAP. Overall study outcomes, separate from this receptor: Only five or six AZD1222 recipients were SARS-CoV-2 seropositive at baseline, limiting conclusions about previously exposed vaccinees. A significant rise in spike-specific TCR breadth and depth was observed after two AZD1222 doses relative to day 0 and relative to MenACWY recipients. Participants were mostly white British, with more females than males. The authors suggested clonal diversity may have been underestimated. The whole spike protein was spanned by vaccine-associated CD4 TCRs, and dominant responses were seen in regions 160-218 and 743-854. The 56-69-year group was small, and its depth increase did not reach significance, likely because of low power. Reportedly, almost half of the unique spike-specific TCRs recognized epitopes lying outside the regions that are mutated in the B.1.351 and B.1.1.7 variants. Because no day 14 peak-response samples were available, repertoires were characterized only after the peak T cell response.

The chain is assembled from TRBV12-5 and TRBJ1-2, with a weak D call of TRBD1 (5 bases match). The sample in question was peripheral blood, obtained on day 0 of AZD1222 vaccination. The sequence came from an adult in good health. The DNA reads as follows: TGTGCTAGTGGTTTATCTCGGGGGGTATATGGCTACACCTTC. Its product reads: CASGLSRGVYGYTF. With the rest looked up from the reference TRBV12-5 and TRBJ1-2 genes rather than sequenced, the full variable domain is DARVTQTPRHKVTEMGQEVTMRCQPILGHNTVFWYRQTMMQGLELLAYFRNRAPLDDSGMPKDRFSAEMPDATLATLKIQPSEPRDSAVYFCASGLSRGVYGYTFGSGTRLTVV.